Listed below are T cell receptor beta chains from one sample, sequenced in a study of CD8 T cells in Susac syndrome. TCRdb re-called the immunoSEQ multiplex PCR reads with MiXCR, one entry per CDR3 protein. Counted here are some 120,000 distinct CDR3 sequences, around 94% occurring once; the ten biggest clones make up 0.095% to 0.15%. Sequencing was performed on CD4+ T cells from PBMCs. The receptors originated from a human donor with multiple sclerosis. Both conserved end residues are part of each CDR3. The D gene is left open where the match is weak. A clone size is listed for some rows: how often the clone was seen (once, few, many), or a class if it is expanded.

J gene	V gene	D gene	clone size	CDR3 protein	CDR3 DNA
TRBJ2-7	TRBV27	NA	once	CASSLRRGLNYEQYF	TGTGCCAGCAGTTTACGGCGGGGCCTGAACTACGAGCAGTACTTC
TRBJ2-7	TRBV3-1	TRBD1	NA	CASSHRPTGAIYEQYF	TGTGCCAGCAGCCACCGCCCGACAGGGGCGATCTACGAGCAGTACTTC
TRBJ1-1	TRBV7-3	NA	NA	CASSLTWNTEAFF	TGTGCCAGCAGCTTAACCTGGAACACTGAAGCTTTCTTT
TRBJ2-2	TRBV12-3/TRBV12-4	NA	NA	CASSPWGGNTGELFF	TGTGCCAGCAGTCCCTGGGGGGGCAACACCGGGGAGCTGTTTTTT
TRBJ1-1	TRBV29-1	NA	few	CSGMDSNTEAFF	TGCAGCGGCATGGACTCGAACACTGAAGCTTTCTTT
TRBJ1-1	TRBV29-1	NA	NA	CSVMNRLNTEAFF	TGCAGCGTGATGAATCGGCTGAACACTGAAGCTTTCTTT
TRBJ1-1	TRBV29-1	NA	NA	CSGGTPEAFF	TGCAGCGGTGGGACACCGGAAGCTTTCTTT
TRBJ2-5	TRBV7-2	NA	NA	CASSGALQETQYF	TGTGCCAGCAGCGGGGCCTTACAAGAGACCCAGTACTTC
TRBJ1-2	TRBV5-1	NA	NA	CASSRGQSINYGYTF	TGCGCCAGCAGCCGCGGACAGTCGATTAACTATGGCTACACCTTC
TRBJ2-5	TRBV3-1	TRBD2	NA	CASSQNQAGGETQYF	TGTGCCAGCAGCCAAAACCAAGCGGGGGGAGAGACCCAGTACTTC
TRBJ2-3	TRBV2	TRBD1	NA	CASTQRQGSTDTQYF	TGTGCCAGCACCCAGCGACAGGGTAGCACAGATACGCAGTATTTT
TRBJ1-3	TRBV7-9	NA	NA	CASSYPLRRAGNTIYF	TGTGCCAGCAGCTACCCCCTTAGGAGGGCAGGAAACACCATATATTTT
TRBJ2-3	TRBV7-2	NA	NA	CASSLDGHRGQYF	TGTGCCAGCAGCTTAGATGGTCACCGAGGGCAGTATTTT
TRBJ2-1	TRBV4-1	NA	once	CASSQVWSNEQFF	TGCGCCAGCAGCCAAGTATGGAGCAATGAGCAGTTCTTC
TRBJ2-7	TRBV7-8	NA	NA	CASSRRTDYEQYF	TGTGCCAGCAGCAGGAGGACGGACTACGAGCAGTACTTC
TRBJ2-1	TRBV6-5	TRBD2	NA	CASRSTSGSVYEQFF	TGTGCCAGCAGATCAACTAGCGGGAGTGTTTATGAGCAGTTCTTC
TRBJ2-7	TRBV2	NA	NA	CASIFSGLYEQYF	TGTGCCAGCATCTTTTCGGGGCTCTACGAGCAGTACTTC
TRBJ2-1	TRBV9	TRBD1	NA	CASSRLDRDRGNEQFF	TGTGCCAGCAGCCGACTGGACAGGGACAGGGGGAATGAGCAGTTCTTC
TRBJ2-7	TRBV13	TRBD2	NA	CASSRATSGIYEQYF	TGTGCCAGCAGCCGCGCGACTAGCGGAATCTACGAGCAGTACTTC
TRBJ2-3	TRBV7-2	NA	NA	CASSSLWSTDTQYF	TGTGCCAGCAGCTCCCTCTGGAGCACAGATACGCAGTATTTT
TRBJ1-1	TRBV29-1	NA	NA	CSALTAPMNTEAFF	TGCAGCGCCCTGACCGCTCCCATGAACACTGAAGCTTTCTTT
TRBJ1-1	TRBV5-1	NA	NA	CASSSTASRSTEAFF	TGCGCCAGCAGCTCTACCGCAAGCAGAAGCACTGAAGCTTTCTTT
TRBJ2-3	TRBV3-1	TRBD2	NA	CASSQDPQRGITDTQYF	TGTGCCAGCAGCCAAGACCCGCAGCGGGGGATCACAGATACGCAGTATTTT